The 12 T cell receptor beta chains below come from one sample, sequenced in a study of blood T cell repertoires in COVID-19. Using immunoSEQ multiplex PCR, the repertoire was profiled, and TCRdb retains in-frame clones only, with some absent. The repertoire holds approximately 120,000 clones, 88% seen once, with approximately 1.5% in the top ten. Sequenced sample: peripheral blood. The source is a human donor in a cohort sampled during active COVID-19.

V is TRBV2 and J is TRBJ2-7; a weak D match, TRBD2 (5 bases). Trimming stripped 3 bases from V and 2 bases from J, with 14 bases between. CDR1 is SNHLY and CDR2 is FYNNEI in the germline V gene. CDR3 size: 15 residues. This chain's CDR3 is CASSDRRRPPYEQYF. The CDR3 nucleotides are TGTGCCAGCAGTGATAGGAGGAGGCCTCCCTACGAGCAGTACTTC.

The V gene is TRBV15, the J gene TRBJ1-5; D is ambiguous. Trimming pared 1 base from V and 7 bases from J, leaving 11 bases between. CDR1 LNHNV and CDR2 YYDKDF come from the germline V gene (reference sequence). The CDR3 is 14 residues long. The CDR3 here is CATSRVEGGQPQHF. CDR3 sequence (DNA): TGTGCCACCAGCAGAGTTGAGGGTGGGCAGCCCCAGCATTTT.

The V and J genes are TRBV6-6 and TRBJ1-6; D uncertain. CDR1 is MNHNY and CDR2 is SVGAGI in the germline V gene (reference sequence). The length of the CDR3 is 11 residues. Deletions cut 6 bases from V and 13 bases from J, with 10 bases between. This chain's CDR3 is CASSLSGPLHF. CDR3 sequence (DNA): TGTGCCAGCAGCCTTAGCGGGCCCCTCCACTTT.

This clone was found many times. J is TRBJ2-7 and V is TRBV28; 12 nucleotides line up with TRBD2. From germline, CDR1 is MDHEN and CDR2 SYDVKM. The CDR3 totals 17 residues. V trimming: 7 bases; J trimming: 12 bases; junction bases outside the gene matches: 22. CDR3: CASTPLGRASGREEGYF. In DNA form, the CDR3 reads TGTGCCAGCACTCCACTAGGGAGAGCTAGCGGGAGGGAGGAGGGGTACTTC. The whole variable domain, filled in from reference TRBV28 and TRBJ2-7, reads DVKVTQSSRYLVKRTGEKVFLECVQDMDHENMFWYRQDPGLGLRLIYFSYDVKMKEKGDIPEGYSVSREKKERFSLILESASTNQTSMYLCASTPLGRASGREEGYFGPGTRLTVT.

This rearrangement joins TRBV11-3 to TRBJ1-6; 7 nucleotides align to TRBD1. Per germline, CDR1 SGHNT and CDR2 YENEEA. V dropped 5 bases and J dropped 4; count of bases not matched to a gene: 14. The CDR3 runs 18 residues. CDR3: CASSQPAGQIRYNSPLHF. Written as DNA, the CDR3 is TGTGCCAGCAGCCAACCCGCGGGACAGATCCGTTATAATTCACCCCTCCACTTT.

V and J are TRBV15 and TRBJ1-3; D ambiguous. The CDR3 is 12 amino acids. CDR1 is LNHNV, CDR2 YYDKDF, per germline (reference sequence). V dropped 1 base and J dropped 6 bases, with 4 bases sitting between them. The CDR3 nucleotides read TGTGCCACCAGCAGAGGGGCAAACACCATATATTTT. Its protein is CATSRGANTIYF. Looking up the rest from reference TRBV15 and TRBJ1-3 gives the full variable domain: DAMVIQNPRYQVTQFGKPVTLSCSQTLNHNVMYWYQQKSSQAPKLLFHYYDKDFNNEADTPDNFQSRRPNTSFCFLDIRSPGLGDTAMYLCATSRGANTIYFGEGSWLTVV.

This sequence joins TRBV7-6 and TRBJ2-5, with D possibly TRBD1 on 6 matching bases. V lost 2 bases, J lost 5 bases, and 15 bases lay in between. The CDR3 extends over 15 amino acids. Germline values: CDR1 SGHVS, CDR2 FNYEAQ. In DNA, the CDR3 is TGTGCCAGCAGCTTATCTGAACAGGGTTTTGAGACCCAGTACTTC. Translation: CASSLSEQGFETQYF.

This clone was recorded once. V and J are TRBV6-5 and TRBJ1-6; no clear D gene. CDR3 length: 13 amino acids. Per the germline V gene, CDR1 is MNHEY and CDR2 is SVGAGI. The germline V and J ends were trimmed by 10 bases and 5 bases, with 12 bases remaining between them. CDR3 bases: TGTGCCACTTACGAGAGGGATAATTCACCCCTCCACTTT. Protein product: CATYERDNSPLHF.

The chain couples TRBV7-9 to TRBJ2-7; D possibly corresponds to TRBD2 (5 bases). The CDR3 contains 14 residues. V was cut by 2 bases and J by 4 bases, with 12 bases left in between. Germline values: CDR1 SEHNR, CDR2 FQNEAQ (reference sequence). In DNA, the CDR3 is TGTGCCAGCAGCTTACGAGGGAGCGAATACGAGCAGTACTTC. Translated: CASSLRGSEYEQYF.

The CDR3 nucleotides read TGCAGCGTTGGGGAGGGGACTAGCGGGAACAACGAGCAGTACTTC. Translated: CSVGEGTSGNNEQYF. This rearrangement joins TRBV29-1 to TRBJ2-7; 13 nucleotides align to TRBD2. Germline assignment: CDR1 SQVTM and CDR2 ANQGSEA. The ends lost 4 bases at V and 5 bases at J; junction bases unmatched: 8. The CDR3 covers 15 residues.

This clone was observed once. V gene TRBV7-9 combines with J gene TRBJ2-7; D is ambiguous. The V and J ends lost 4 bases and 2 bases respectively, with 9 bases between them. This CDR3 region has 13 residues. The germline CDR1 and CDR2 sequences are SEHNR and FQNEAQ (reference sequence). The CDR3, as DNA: TGTGCCAGCAGCTCATCACAAGCCTACGAGCAGTACTTC. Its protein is CASSSSQAYEQYF.

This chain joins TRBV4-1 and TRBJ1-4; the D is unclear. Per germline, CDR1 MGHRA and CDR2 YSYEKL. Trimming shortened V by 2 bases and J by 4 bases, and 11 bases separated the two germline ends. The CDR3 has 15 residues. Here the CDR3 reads CASSQSSAGNEKLFF. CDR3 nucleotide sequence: TGCGCCAGCAGCCAAAGCTCTGCCGGTAATGAAAAACTGTTTTTT.